This T cell receptor beta chain was identified during a study of T cell responses to AZD1222 COVID-19 vaccine. Study observations and caveats: Researchers took repertoire samples only after the peak T cell response had come. In a largely white British group with more females than males, clonal diversity was possibly underestimated. Only 5 or 6 people who got AZD1222 tested seropositive at baseline.

Pooled in the analysis were second doses at about 4 or about 12 weeks. Sequencing used immunoSEQ multiplex PCR; TCRdb keeps in-frame clones, though not all of them. This table holds roughly 96,000 clones, approximately 88% found once. With regard to this clone: The target antigen is unknown.

This CDR3 region has 16 residues. Per germline, CDR1 SEHNR and CDR2 FQNEAQ (reference sequence). The V gene end was trimmed by 1 base and the J gene end by 3 bases; junction bases not matched to a gene: 6. The origin of this receptor is an adult who received the AZD1222 COVID-19 vaccine. The specimen was peripheral blood, collected 28 days after the second AZD1222 dose. The chain has TRBV7-9 and TRBJ2-7, with 10 bases matching TRBD2. The CDR3 DNA reads as TGTGCCAGCAGCTTAGATGGACTAGCGGAGCTCTACGAGCAGTACTTC. Protein sequence: CASSLDGLAELYEQYF. The whole variable domain, remainder taken from reference TRBV7-9 and TRBJ2-7, is DTGVSQNPRHKITKRGQNVTFRCDPISEHNRLYWYRQTLGQGPEFLTYFQNEAQLEKSRLLSDRFSAERPKGSFSTLEIQRTEQGDSAMYLCASSLDGLAELYEQYFGPGTRLTVT.